Listed below are T cell receptor beta chains from one sample, sequenced in a study of blood T cell repertoires in COVID-19. TCRdb's copy holds only in-frame clones and misses some; the assay was immunoSEQ multiplex PCR. The table lists 200,000 to 250,000 clones, less than 90% of them singletons. Sequencing was performed on peripheral blood. The receptors were gathered from a man aged 25-40 years with active or convalescent COVID-19. Each CDR3 is given with its conserved first and last residue. Fields, in order: J gene, V gene, D gene, CDR3 DNA, CDR3 protein. The D gene is left open where the match is weak.

j_gene: TRBJ2-3
v_gene: TRBV4-1
d_gene: -
CDR3nt: TGCGCCAGCAGCCAACGTTTAGCGTCCACTAGCACAGATACGCAGTATTTT
CDR3aa: CASSQRLASTSTDTQYF

j_gene: TRBJ1-2
v_gene: TRBV18
d_gene: TRBD1
CDR3nt: TGTGCCAGCTCCCAGACAGGGGCAGGGGGCTACACCTTC
CDR3aa: CASSQTGAGGYTF

j_gene: TRBJ2-5
v_gene: TRBV11-2
d_gene: -
CDR3nt: TGTGCCAGCAGCGAAGACAGGGATGGGGGGGAGACCCAGTACTTC
CDR3aa: CASSEDRDGGETQYF

j_gene: TRBJ2-5
v_gene: TRBV5-1
d_gene: TRBD1
CDR3nt: TGCGCCAGCAGCTTGCGCCCCCGGGACAGGGGGGGCGAGACCCAGTACTTC
CDR3aa: CASSLRPRDRGGETQYF

j_gene: TRBJ2-1
v_gene: TRBV11-2
d_gene: TRBD2
CDR3nt: TGTGCCAGCAGCCCCCGCTCCGGGACTAGCGGAAATGAGCAGTTCTTC
CDR3aa: CASSPRSGTSGNEQFF

j_gene: TRBJ2-1
v_gene: TRBV9
d_gene: -
CDR3nt: TGTGCCAGCAGCGCCAAGGTCGGGGGAAACAATGAGCAGTTCTTC
CDR3aa: CASSAKVGGNNEQFF

j_gene: TRBJ1-6
v_gene: TRBV2
d_gene: TRBD1
CDR3nt: TGTGCCAGCAGTGCGGACAGGGGAGTTTCATATAATTCACCCCTCCACTTT
CDR3aa: CASSADRGVSYNSPLHF

j_gene: TRBJ2-7
v_gene: TRBV27
d_gene: TRBD1
CDR3nt: TGTGCCAGCAGTACTCACCGGGACAGGTTTTACGAGCAGTACTTC
CDR3aa: CASSTHRDRFYEQYF

j_gene: TRBJ2-7
v_gene: TRBV10-2
d_gene: TRBD1
CDR3nt: TGCGCCAGCAGCCCCGGGACAGTGGGTAGGGAGCAGTACTTC
CDR3aa: CASSPGTVGREQYF

j_gene: TRBJ2-2
v_gene: TRBV15
d_gene: TRBD1
CDR3nt: TGTGCCACCAGCAGTCCCCTCGGTCGGGACAGGGGGATCGCCGGGGAGCTGTTTTTT
CDR3aa: CATSSPLGRDRGIAGELFF

j_gene: TRBJ2-3
v_gene: TRBV4-3
d_gene: TRBD2
CDR3nt: TGCGCCAGCAGCCAATTAGCGGGGGGGAGCACAGATACGCAGTATTTT
CDR3aa: CASSQLAGGSTDTQYF

j_gene: TRBJ1-1
v_gene: TRBV12-3/TRBV12-4
d_gene: -
CDR3nt: TGTGCCAGCAGTCTGGACAATGAAGCTTTCTTT
CDR3aa: CASSLDNEAFF

j_gene: TRBJ2-3
v_gene: TRBV7-9
d_gene: -
CDR3nt: TGTGCCAGCAGCTTAGAGTCAGGGGGGTTTGACGATACGCAGTATTTT
CDR3aa: CASSLESGGFDDTQYF